The rows below give T cell receptor beta chains drawn from one sample of a study of Graves' ophthalmopathy and Graves' hyperthyroidism. TCRdb reprocessed the multiplex PCR reads with MiXCR, giving one entry per CDR3 protein. Of a few hundred thousand distinct CDR3 sequences in the sample, 35% to 40% were seen once. Sequencing was done on a sample of peripheral blood or thyroid tissue (not recorded which). Receptors were obtained from an adult man with Graves' hyperthyroidism. Each CDR3 is given with its conserved first and last residue. The order of the fields is clone size, D gene, V gene, J gene, CDR3 protein, CDR3 DNA. D genes are given only for firm matches. Not every row has a clone size; where given, it reads once, few, many or a size class.

many	.	TRBV12-3/TRBV12-4	TRBJ1-6	CASSLQGTTSPLHF	TGTGCCAGCAGTTTACAGGGGACTACCTCACCCCTCCACTTT
many	TRBD2	TRBV6-5	TRBJ2-7	CASTWGGGYEQYF	TGTGCCAGCACCTGGGGGGGAGGCTACGAGCAGTACTTC
.	TRBD2	TRBV20-1	TRBJ2-3	CSARSQTSGSGGWDTQYF	TGCAGTGCTAGAAGCCAGACTAGCGGGAGTGGGGGTTGGGATACGCAGTATTTT
many	.	TRBV2	TRBJ1-2	CASIQGWDGYTF	TGTGCCAGCATACAGGGTTGGGATGGCTACACCTTC
.	.	TRBV5-4	TRBJ2-3	CASSLSTSTTDTQYF	TGTGCCAGCAGCTTATCGACTTCTACCACAGATACGCAGTATTTT
.	.	TRBV30	TRBJ2-5	CAWRPGVSLETQYF	TGTGCCTGGAGGCCGGGGGTCAGTCTGGAGACCCAGTACTTC
many	TRBD1	TRBV12-3/TRBV12-4	TRBJ1-2	CASKRQGSDGYTF	TGTGCCAGCAAAAGACAGGGCTCTGATGGCTACACCTTC
many	.	TRBV25-1	TRBJ2-5	CASSIPGEAKQETQYF	TGTGCCAGCAGTATCCCCGGGGAGGCGAAACAAGAGACCCAGTACTTC
.	.	TRBV7-3	TRBJ2-5	CASSLADPETQYF	TGTGCCAGCAGCTTGGCGGATCCAGAGACCCAGTACTTC
many	TRBD1	TRBV5-8	TRBJ2-7	CASSYDRASYEQYF	TGTGCCAGCAGCTATGACAGGGCATCCTACGAGCAGTACTTC
.	.	TRBV15	TRBJ2-2	CATSSQGRTGELFF	TGTGCCACCAGCAGCCAAGGGAGGACCGGGGAGCTGTTTTTT
many	.	TRBV9	TRBJ2-5	CASSAHLMRGQETQYF	TGTGCCAGCAGCGCCCACTTAATGAGAGGGCAAGAGACCCAGTACTTC
.	TRBD1	TRBV6-6	TRBJ1-5	CTSSYDRDNQPQHF	TGTACCAGCAGTTATGACAGGGACAATCAGCCCCAGCATTTT
few	.	TRBV6-5	TRBJ1-2	CASSYSALLNYGYTF	TGTGCCAGCAGTTACTCTGCGTTATTGAACTATGGCTACACCTTC
many	.	TRBV2	TRBJ2-7	CASSVEGNNEQYF	TGTGCCAGCAGTGTAGAGGGTAACAACGAGCAGTACTTC
many	.	TRBV7-9	TRBJ1-1	CASSFRWFGESTEAFF	TGTGCCAGCAGCTTTCGTTGGTTCGGGGAATCCACTGAAGCTTTCTTT
many	.	TRBV29-1	TRBJ2-7	CSVDSNRDNYEQYF	TGCAGCGTTGACTCCAACAGGGATAACTACGAGCAGTACTTC
many	TRBD1	TRBV24-1	TRBJ1-1	CATSGPGTGPFF	TGTGCCACCAGTGGTCCCGGGACAGGGCCTTTCTTT
.	TRBD2	TRBV14	TRBJ2-1	CASRGLAKDEQFF	TGTGCCAGCAGAGGACTAGCGAAGGATGAGCAGTTCTTC
.	TRBD2	TRBV10-3	TRBJ2-7	CASSEEGSGAPYEQYF	TGTGCCAGCAGTGAAGAGGGTAGCGGGGCCCCCTACGAGCAGTACTTC
.	TRBD1	TRBV9	TRBJ1-2	CASSAPTGEGYGYTF	TGTGCCAGCAGCGCCCCGACAGGGGAGGGCTATGGCTACACCTTC
few	TRBD1	TRBV27	TRBJ1-2	CASSWDRGDGYTF	TGTGCCAGCAGTTGGGACAGGGGGGATGGCTACACCTTC
.	.	TRBV7-8	TRBJ2-3	CASSRRQSTDTQYF	TGTGCCAGCAGCCGTCGACAGTCCACAGATACGCAGTATTTT
many	TRBD1	TRBV2	TRBJ1-2	CASSAHTGGAGYGYTF	TGTGCCAGCAGTGCCCATACAGGGGGCGCCGGGTATGGCTACACCTTC
many	TRBD1	TRBV28	TRBJ1-2	CASSTGTDPNYGYTF	TGTGCCAGCAGTACTGGGACAGACCCTAACTATGGCTACACCTTC
many	.	TRBV10-3	TRBJ2-7	CAISEGEGSVQYF	TGTGCCATCAGTGAGGGGGAAGGGTCGGTGCAGTACTTC
few	.	TRBV19	TRBJ2-3	CASRVTGIDTQYF	TGTGCCAGTAGGGTAACAGGGATAGATACGCAGTATTTT
.	.	TRBV3-1	TRBJ1-5	CASSPQGLSNQPQHF	TGTGCCAGCAGCCCCCAGGGTTTGAGCAATCAGCCCCAGCATTTT
once	.	TRBV2	TRBJ2-1	CASSLVVDNEQFF	TGTGCCAGCAGTTTAGTCGTGGACAATGAGCAGTTCTTC
.	.	TRBV15	TRBJ1-5	CATSRGRQRNRPQHF	TGTGCCACCAGCAGAGGACGGCAGCGCAATCGGCCCCAGCATTTT
.	.	TRBV29-1	TRBJ2-7	CSVDWGHEQYF	TGCAGCGTTGATTGGGGGCACGAGCAGTACTTC
many	.	TRBV10-3	TRBJ1-4	CAISEQLTNEKLFF	TGTGCCATCAGTGAACAGCTAACTAATGAAAAACTGTTTTTT
many	TRBD1	TRBV7-9	TRBJ1-2	CASSRQGGYGYTF	TGTGCCAGCAGCCGACAGGGGGGGTATGGCTACACCTTC
few	.	TRBV6-4	TRBJ1-2	CASSEAPPFGNRLDGYTF	TGTGCCAGCAGTGAAGCGCCTCCTTTCGGAAACAGGTTGGATGGCTACACCTTC
.	.	TRBV3-1	TRBJ1-2	CASSQGVSATGGYTF	TGTGCCAGCAGCCAAGGCGTCAGCGCAACGGGGGGCTACACCTTC
.	.	TRBV2	TRBJ2-3	CASSEPGGGDTQYF	TGTGCCAGCAGTGAACCGGGCGGAGGAGATACGCAGTATTTT
.	TRBD1	TRBV28	TRBJ2-2	CASAGQGETGELFF	TGTGCCAGCGCTGGACAGGGTGAAACCGGGGAGCTGTTTTTT
few	TRBD2	TRBV20-1	TRBJ2-3	CSARPISGNWGTQYF	TGCAGTGCTAGACCGATTAGCGGGAACTGGGGTACGCAGTATTTT
many	.	TRBV12-3/TRBV12-4	TRBJ1-1	CASSLLRQIHTEAFF	TGTGCCAGCAGTCTCCTTAGACAAATTCACACTGAAGCTTTCTTT
many	.	TRBV7-9	TRBJ1-2	CASSLEGGYGYTF	TGTGCCAGCAGCTTAGAAGGTGGCTATGGCTACACCTTC
.	TRBD1	TRBV5-1	TRBJ2-6	CASSLVANRGIGAGANVLTF	TGCGCCAGCAGCTTGGTTGCAAACAGGGGAATCGGGGCTGGGGCCAACGTCCTGACTTTC
once	TRBD2	TRBV25-1	TRBJ2-5	CASSEEGSGGQETQYF	TGTGCCAGCAGTGAAGAGGGTAGCGGGGGTCAAGAGACCCAGTACTTC
many	.	TRBV6-5	TRBJ2-7	CASSWKEDGEQYF	TGTGCCAGCAGTTGGAAGGAGGACGGCGAGCAGTACTTC
many	.	TRBV6-5	TRBJ1-5	CASSEGGGYNQPQHF	TGTGCCAGCAGTGAAGGAGGAGGGTACAATCAGCCCCAGCATTTT
.	TRBD1	TRBV15	TRBJ1-1	CATSRGAGGARNEAFF	TGTGCCACCAGCAGAGGGGCAGGGGGCGCGCGTAATGAAGCTTTCTTT
.	.	TRBV6-5	TRBJ1-5	CASRQGSRGQPQHF	TGTGCCAGCAGGCAGGGTTCCCGGGGTCAGCCCCAGCATTTT
.	.	TRBV10-3	TRBJ1-2	CASSELGGYTF	TGTGCCAGCAGTGAATTAGGGGGCTACACCTTC
.	.	TRBV2	TRBJ1-1	CASQGIGMNTEAFF	TGTGCCAGCCAAGGCATAGGCATGAACACTGAAGCTTTCTTT
many	.	TRBV9	TRBJ2-7	CASSVDGGREQYF	TGTGCCAGCAGCGTAGACGGGGGGCGCGAGCAGTACTTC
few	.	TRBV19	TRBJ2-6	CASSIGTGSGANVLTF	TGTGCCAGTAGTATAGGCACGGGCTCTGGGGCCAACGTCCTGACTTTC
.	.	TRBV5-1	TRBJ2-5	CASSSPPVTGTQYF	TGCGCCAGCAGCTCCCCGCCCGTTACAGGGACCCAGTACTTC
.	.	TRBV9	TRBJ1-5	CASSQVQGGKPQHF	TGTGCCAGCAGCCAAGTTCAAGGGGGGAAGCCCCAGCATTTT
.	.	TRBV4-1	TRBJ1-4	CASSQGQFSTNEKLFF	TGCGCCAGCAGCCAAGGACAGTTCTCAACTAATGAAAAACTGTTTTTT